Here is one T cell receptor beta chain with its context. This clonotype was picked up a small number of times. The antigen this receptor binds is unknown. One base away there is no much larger clone; base qualities are not given. The data derive from a study of T cells after yellow fever vaccination (dated by TCRdb to about 2019). A note on the overall study: The SMART-Seq v4 Ultra Low Input RNA kit was used to prepare libraries from fractions with low cell numbers. Blood was collected at multiple timepoints before and after primary and secondary immunization, and bulk PBMC replicates and cell subsets were isolated. Two healthy male donors made up the cohort, one aged 18 to 30 years and the other aged 30 to 40 years. To follow T-cell clones before and after both primary and booster YFV17D yellow fever vaccination, bulk TCR alpha and beta repertoires underwent longitudinal sequencing.

The treatment or condition label for this specimen denotes: live attenuated yellow fever vaccine strain. PBMCs were isolated from peripheral blood using a standard Ficoll-Paque protocol. Dynabeads CD4 and CD8 positive selection kits were used to isolate CD4 and CD8 T-cell fractions. TriZol was used to extract RNA from bulk PBMCs, CD4 and CD8 fractions, and dextramer-positive and dextramer-negative fractions. The sequencer listed for this sample is Illumina NovaSeq 6000. TCR cDNA was synthesized by 5'RACE template switching, which introduced a universal primer site and unique molecular identifiers. Priming of cDNA synthesis was performed from both the TCR alpha and TCR beta constant segments. Two PCR steps were used to amplify libraries, with sample barcodes and sequencing adapters being added in the second step. Sequencing of libraries was done on Illumina HiSeq 2500 (2x100 bp) or NovaSeq (2x150 bp). The source study handled its data this way. Demultiplexing of reads and collapsing into UMI consensus sequences were performed with MIGEC, and V(D)J alignment was carried out with MiXCR. Clonotypes responding to the vaccine were identified with edgeR on replicate PBMC samples, with the criteria of FDR below 0.01 and a log2 fold change above 5 up to day 15. CD4 or CD8 identity was assigned to each bulk clonotype according to whether the clonotype was present at higher abundance in the sequenced CD4 repertoire or the sequenced CD8 repertoire. TCRdb reanalyzed the raw reads on its own, using fastp at Q25 for trimming and MiXCR for clone calling, and kept in-frame beta chains. Rows with one shared CDR3 protein collapse into an entry with the most common genes and DNA. TCRdb assigned the V and J calls; the authors' analysis was not used. This sample comprises around 320,000 distinct CDR3 sequences, about 11% of them detected only once. The ten largest account for 3.3% of the sample.

The investigation overall reported the following: Computational filtering was needed because FACS-sorted repertoires could contain abundant contaminating clonotypes from the bulk population. Compared with the primary T-cell response, the secondary T-cell response was weaker but faster, peaking on day 5 rather than day 15. Because the study included only a couple of donors, the extent to which the findings can be generalized is limited. A small share of clonotypes was detected in both CD4 and CD8 compartments, with the overlap likely arising from convergent recombination. After the booster, most clones that had expanded after primary vaccination were detected again (nearly 98% of CD4 and around 88% of CD8), suggesting broad maintenance of memory.

CDR1 and CDR2 are read off the germline V gene as SGHAT and FQNNGV. V is shortened by 1 base, J by 5 bases, and the region joining them spans 14 bases. Including cysteine and phenylalanine, the CDR3 has 15 amino acids. Of all the DNA, just the CDR3 is kept, 45 bases in frame from base 1. The V and J segments used are TRBV11-2 and TRBJ2-5; 7 matching bases give a weak D call of TRBD2. The input for sequencing was CD4+ T cells sorted from PBMCs, taken 45 days after the yellow fever booster vaccination. The clonotype was recovered from a young man who received the YFV17D yellow fever vaccine. DNA sequence: TGTGCCAGCAGCTTAGGGGGGGGGCTGCCGGAGACCCAGTACTTC. Its protein product is CASSLGGGLPETQYF.